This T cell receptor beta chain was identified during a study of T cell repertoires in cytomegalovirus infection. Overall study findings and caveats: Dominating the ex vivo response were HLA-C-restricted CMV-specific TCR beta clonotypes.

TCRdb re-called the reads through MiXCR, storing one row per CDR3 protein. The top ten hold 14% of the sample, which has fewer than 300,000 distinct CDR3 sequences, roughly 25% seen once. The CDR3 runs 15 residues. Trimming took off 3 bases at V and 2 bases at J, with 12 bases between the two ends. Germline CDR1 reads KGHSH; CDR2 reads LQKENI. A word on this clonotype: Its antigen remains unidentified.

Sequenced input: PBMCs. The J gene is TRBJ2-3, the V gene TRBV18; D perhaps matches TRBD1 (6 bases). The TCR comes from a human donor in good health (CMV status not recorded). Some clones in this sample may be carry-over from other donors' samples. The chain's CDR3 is CASSPPGHYTDTQYF. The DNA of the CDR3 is TGTGCCAGCTCACCCCCGGGACACTACACAGATACGCAGTATTTT. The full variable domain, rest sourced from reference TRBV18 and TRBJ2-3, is NAGVMQNPRHLVRRRGQEARLRCSPMKGHSHVYWYRQLPEEGLKFMVYLQKENIIDESGMPKERFSAEFPKEGPSILRIQQVVRGDSAAYFCASSPPGHYTDTQYFGPGTRLTVL.